This T cell receptor (beta chain) was documented in a study of blood T cell repertoires in COVID-19. The germline CDR1 and CDR2 sequences are SGHTA and FQGTGA. This CDR3 is 13 amino acids long. The V end lost 5 bases, the J end lost 7 bases, and 12 bases lay between the germline ends. Assay: immunoSEQ multiplex PCR; the TCRdb copy retains only in-frame clones and omits some. The data show some 200,000 clones, approximately 90% seen once. The clonotype comes from an elderly man with acute or convalescent COVID-19. This chain joins TRBV7-3 and TRBJ2-1; perhaps TRBD2 as D (7 bases). Material for sequencing was peripheral blood. CDR3 DNA: TGTGCCAGCAGCCCCGGGGGGCGAAATGAGCAGTTCTTC. Amino acid sequence: CASSPGGRNEQFF.